The present T cell receptor (beta chain) was sequenced within a study of molecular identifiers for immune sequencing clone quantification. Trimming cost V 2 bases and J 3 bases, with 8 bases left between them. The germline V gene encodes CDR1 SGHDN and CDR2 FVKESK. The CDR3 contains 15 residues. The table lists this clonotype with many counts. One entry per CDR3 protein results from TCRdb running MiXCR on the PCR reads. Of 600,000 to 650,000 distinct CDR3 sequences in the sample, less than 20% were seen once. Sequencing input: naive CD8+ T cells from blood, with Jurkat cell RNA spiked in. As to subset: FACS-sorted CD8+CD4-CCR7+CD45RA+ naive T cells. The clonotype originates from a human donor in good health. Some libraries in this study had Jurkat cell RNA spiked in. The V gene is TRBV14, the J gene TRBJ2-6; unclear D gene. The CDR3 DNA reads TGTGCCAGCAGCCAAACGAGTTATGGGGCCAACGTCCTGACTTTC. It codes for CASSQTSYGANVLTF. Full variable domain (rest looked up from reference TRBV14 and TRBJ2-6): EAGVTQFPSHSVIEKGQTVTLRCDPISGHDNLYWYRRVMGKEIKFLLHFVKESKQDESGMPNNRFLAERTGGTYSTLKVQPAELEDSGVYFCASSQTSYGANVLTFGAGSRLTVL.